This T cell receptor beta chain was sequenced in a study of beta chain features in type 1 diabetes. Overall study findings and caveats: Whether TCRB rearrangement is influenced by HLA type was left unresolved in this analysis. A pattern of fewer insertions and more deletions at VDJ junctions was seen in type 1 diabetes patients. With patients and controls alike, PCR might favor shorter templates to an equal degree.

As regards this clone: Its specificity is not known.

Expressed TCRB transcripts were sequenced because the entire RNA isolate underwent reverse transcription. The protocol was immunoSEQ multiplex PCR, while the TCRdb copy is restricted to in-frame clones and leaves out a portion. The profile shows 350,000 to 450,000 clones, roughly 16% of them singletons. CD4+ cells of the naive, central memory, regulatory and stem cell-like memory types were sorted via CD45RO/CCR7/CD25/CD127/CD95/CD27. The germline V gene has CDR1 LNHNV and CDR2 YYDKDF (reference sequence). The CDR3 sequence is 15 residues long. V shed 0 bases and J shed 0 bases, with 9 bases lying between them.

This receptor was taken from a woman aged 18-29 years in good health. The sequenced material came from naive CD4+ T cells from blood. This chain links TRBV15 with TRBJ2-7; D is unresolved. The CDR3 sequence: CATSRDYESSYEQYF. The CDR3 bases are TGTGCCACCAGCAGAGATTATGAGAGCTCCTACGAGCAGTACTTC.